This TCR beta chain was retrieved from a study of graft-versus-host responses after intestinal transplantation. The wider study: Those transplanted obtained multivisceral, liver-intestinal, or isolated intestinal grafts. Recipients uniformly received anti-thymocyte globulin induction, followed by tacrolimus and steroids for around 3 years. Study-level findings and limits: Recipient bone marrow held GvH clones, some seen earlier in ileum or blood.

From germline, CDR1 is LGHNA and CDR2 YSLEER. With 4 bases removed from V and 2 bases from J, the gap between germline ends came to 11 bases. The CDR3 has 14 amino acids. In the case of this clone: The antigen remains unidentified.

Data came from immunoSEQ multiplex PCR; TCRdb stores just in-frame clones and leaves some out. The sample carries 75,000 to 100,000 clones, 85% to 95% recorded once. Sample: unstimulated CD8+ T cells sorted from spleen or lymph node cells, taken before intestinal transplant. This clonotype was obtained from a human donor who received an intestinal transplant. The chain joins TRBV4-3 to TRBJ1-2; tentatively, D is TRBD1 (6 bases). The CDR3 DNA sequence: TGCGCCAGCAGCCTCCGACAGGCCAACTATGGCTACACCTTC. Translated, it gives CASSLRQANYGYTF.